The clone carrying this T cell receptor beta chain is medium-sized (0.01 to 0.1%). The time point: sample taken at primary tumor resection. MiXCR was run by TCRdb on the 5' RACE reads, yielding one entry per CDR3 protein. The sample yields approximately 3,100 distinct CDR3 sequences, over 4% seen once. This entry belongs to a study of spatial heterogeneity in lung cancer. The wider study: Alpha-chain detections were consistently fewer than beta-chain detections among the sequences.

Germline CDR1 SGHNT, CDR2 YENEEA. The CDR3 is 14 residues long. After removal of 3 bases from V and 10 bases from J, the junction contained 7 bases not matched to a gene. The chain joins TRBV11-3 to TRBJ2-1; TRBD2 matches at 9 bases. The sequence came from a male donor with early-stage non-small cell lung cancer. This sample comprised normal lung tissue next to the tumor, obtained at surgery. DNA for the CDR3: TGTGCCAGCAGCTTCGCGGGGGGGAATCAGGAGCAGTTCTTC. This sequence encodes CASSFAGGNQEQFF.